What follows are 18 T cell receptor beta chains derived from one specimen sequenced in a study of cytomegalovirus exposure and HLA in healthy donors (dated by TCRdb to the late 2010s). Library method: the immunoSEQ multiplex PCR assay. For the multiplex PCR, a mixture combining 60 forward primers for TCR Vbeta segments and 13 reverse primers for TCR Jbeta segments was used. Held by TCRdb, this immuneACCESS table contains in-frame sequences only and omits some clones. Under half of the omission traces to an unresolved V gene where checked; the cause of the rest is unknown. For this sample there are around 140,000 clones; roughly 79% appear just once. The top ten clones comprise roughly 10% of the sample. Sequences were obtained from PBMCs. The receptors were sampled from a woman aged 55-69 years in good health and CMV-seropositive.

The rearrangement uses TRBV9 and TRBJ2-3, with D maybe TRBD1 (5 bases). The germline gives CDR1 SGDLS, CDR2 YYNGEE. The length of the CDR3 is 15 residues. V dropped 5 bases and J dropped 5 bases, with 18 bases sitting between them. CDR3 nucleotide sequence: TGTGCCAGCAGTAAGGACCCAGGGATAGAAGATACGCAGTATTTT. As protein: CASSKDPGIEDTQYF.

V usage is TRBV14 and J usage is TRBJ2-1; TRBD2 agrees at 10 bases. The CDR3 has 16 residues. The germline gives CDR1 SGHDN, CDR2 FVKESK. Losses at the gene ends were 3 bases for V and 2 bases for J; bases not matched to a gene: 4. The CDR3 nucleotides read TGTGCCAGCAGCCACAGCGGGAGGGGGACCTACAATGAGCAGTTCTTC. Protein sequence: CASSHSGRGTYNEQFF.

This chain uses TRBV4-3 with TRBJ2-5; the D gene is possibly TRBD2 (7 bases). CDR3 length: 15 residues. Germline CDR1 is LGHNA and CDR2 is YSLEER. Trimming left V 0 bases short and J 4 bases short, with 12 bases between. The CDR3 spells CASSQDPGGRETQYF. Written as DNA, the CDR3 is TGCGCCAGCAGCCAAGATCCGGGGGGCCGAGAGACCCAGTACTTC.

The V call is TRBV10-3, the J call TRBJ1-1, with D tentatively TRBD1 (6 bases). Germline CDR1 and CDR2: ENHRY and SYGVKD. The CDR3 is made up of 15 amino acids. With 4 bases removed from V and 0 bases from J, the gap between germline ends came to 12 bases. CDR3 loop: CAISGASGVNTEAFF. The CDR3 nucleotides read TGTGCCATCAGTGGTGCGTCAGGGGTGAACACTGAAGCTTTCTTT.

The J gene is TRBJ1-3, the V gene TRBV5-1; perhaps TRBD1 as D (5 bases). V lost 0 bases, J lost 0 bases, and 13 bases lay in between. This CDR3 is 17 amino acids long. Per the germline V gene, CDR1 is SGHRS and CDR2 is YFSETQ. CDR3 nucleotide sequence: TGCGCCAGCAGCTTGGTCGGGGGGGAGGCCTCTGGAAACACCATATATTTT. Its protein is CASSLVGGEASGNTIYF.

V usage is TRBV7-2 and J usage is TRBJ2-5; TRBD2 might be the D (6 bases). The CDR3 totals 14 residues. The V gene lost 4 bases and the J gene lost 5 bases, with 14 bases spanning the gap. CDR1 is SGHTA and CDR2 is FQGNSA in the germline V gene. CDR3 amino acids: CASSSLGGRETQYF. CDR3 coding DNA: TGTGCCAGCAGCTCCCTCGGAGGGCGTGAGACCCAGTACTTC.

The chain's CDR3 is CASSQDRGTDKMNTEAFF. CDR3 DNA: TGTGCCAGCAGCCAAGATCGAGGGACAGACAAAATGAACACTGAAGCTTTCTTT. The gene calls are TRBV14 and TRBJ1-1; TRBD1 matches 7 bases. Germline V gene sequence: CDR1 SGHDN, CDR2 FVKESK. V dropped 0 bases and J dropped 0; count of bases not matched to a gene: 10. The CDR3 runs 18 residues.

The chain recombines TRBV30 with TRBJ2-7; possibly TRBD2 for D (5 bases). The length of the CDR3 is 14 residues. In germline, CDR1 is GTSNPN, CDR2 SVGIG (reference sequence). Trimming stripped 4 bases from V and 2 bases from J, with 15 bases between. The DNA of the CDR3 is TGTGCCTGGATCTGGAGGTTCCTCCCCTACGAGCAGTACTTC. Translating gives CAWIWRFLPYEQYF. The whole variable domain, remainder taken from reference TRBV30 and TRBJ2-7, is SQTIHQWPATLVQPVGSPLSLECTVEGTSNPNLYWYRQAAGRGLQLLFYSVGIGQISSEVPQNLSASRPQDRQFILSSKKLLLSDSGFYLCAWIWRFLPYEQYFGPGTRLTVT.

The chain uses TRBV28 and TRBJ2-2, with 14 bases that match TRBD2. CDR1 is MDHEN and CDR2 is SYDVKM in the germline V gene. V was clipped by 6 bases and J by 6 bases; unmatched bases: 12. The CDR3 has 18 amino acids. As DNA, the CDR3 is TGTGCCAGCAGCCTCCTCGGGACTAGCGGGAGCCGAGCCGGGGAGCTGTTTTTT. Translated, it gives CASSLLGTSGSRAGELFF.

This clone was observed once. The V call is TRBV27, the J call TRBJ1-5; a possible D gene is TRBD1 (5 bases). Trimming stripped 5 bases from V and 4 bases from J, with 12 bases between. The germline V gene has CDR1 MNHEY and CDR2 SMNVEV (reference sequence). The CDR3 has 14 residues. The CDR3: CASSSGAANQPQHF. CDR3 DNA: TGTGCCAGCAGTAGTGGGGCAGCTAATCAGCCCCAGCATTTT.

This CDR3 reads CASSQAGYSYNEQFF. CDR3 DNA: TGCGCCAGCAGCCAAGCCGGGTACTCCTACAATGAGCAGTTCTTC. The J gene is TRBJ2-1, the V gene TRBV4-3; no definite D call. The CDR3 contains 15 residues. The V gene's germline CDR1 is LGHNA and CDR2 YSLEER. V gave up 1 base and J gave up 0 bases, with 7 bases separating them.

The rearrangement links TRBV6-4 to TRBJ2-2; TRBD2 matches 13 bases. Germline CDR1 and CDR2: MRHNA and SNTAGT. The V and J ends lost 4 bases and 8 bases, in that order; junction bases with no gene match: 10. CDR3 length: 17 amino acids. The CDR3 sequence: CASSGHPGTSGTGELFF. The CDR3, as DNA: TGTGCCAGCAGTGGACACCCCGGGACTAGCGGGACTGGGGAGCTGTTTTTT.

The rearrangement links TRBV5-6 to TRBJ1-5; perhaps TRBD1 as D (6 bases). The V gene's germline CDR1 is SGHDT and CDR2 YYEEEE. The CDR3 is 14 residues long. Trimming left V 0 bases short and J 5 bases short, with 9 bases between. In nucleotides, the CDR3 is TGTGCCAGCAGCTTGGGACAGGTGGATCAGCCCCAGCATTTT. Translation: CASSLGQVDQPQHF.

The CDR3 is CSVPGLAGYEQYF. CDR3 DNA: TGCAGCGTTCCCGGACTAGCGGGCTACGAGCAGTACTTC. This chain connects TRBV29-1 to TRBJ2-7; 11 bases fit TRBD2. The CDR3 runs to 13 residues. Germline V gives CDR1 SQVTM, CDR2 ANQGSEA. V lost 5 bases and J lost 3; bases outside the gene matches: 3.

This clone is a singleton in its sample. This chain uses TRBV5-6 with TRBJ2-1, with TRBD2 matching 9 bases. There are 15 residues in the CDR3. Germline loops: CDR1 SGHDT, CDR2 YYEEEE. J gave up 8 bases and V 0 bases, and 6 bases lay outside the gene matches. CDR3 in amino acids: CASSLELAGEDEQFF. CDR3 nucleotides: TGTGCCAGCAGCTTGGAGTTAGCGGGAGAGGATGAGCAGTTCTTC.

This rearrangement joins TRBV11-3 to TRBJ2-7; D possibly corresponds to TRBD1 (6 bases). Germline V CDR1 and CDR2: SGHNT, YENEEA. This CDR3 region has 16 residues. The ends were cut back, 0 bases at V and 0 bases at J, with 12 bases in the middle. The CDR3 DNA reads TGTGCCAGCAGCTTAGATTCCCAGGGGTCCTCCTACGAGCAGTACTTC. It specifies CASSLDSQGSSYEQYF.

The CDR3 region is CATTGYGNEQFF. DNA of the CDR3: TGTGCCACCACCGGGTATGGAAATGAGCAGTTCTTC. V usage is TRBV5-4 and J usage is TRBJ2-1, with unresolved D. The CDR3 contains 12 residues. V lost 9 bases and J 7 bases, leaving 14 bases between the germline ends. Germline V gene lookup returns CDR1 SGHNT and CDR2 YYREEE (reference sequence).

This clone appeared a few times. The V gene is TRBV6-5, the J gene TRBJ2-7, with a tentative D call TRBD2 (5 bases). The CDR3 consists of 15 residues. V was shortened by 0 bases and J by 0 bases, with 9 bases between the two germline ends. Per germline, CDR1 MNHEY and CDR2 SVGAGI. The CDR3 spells CASSYSGSLSYEQYF. In nucleotides, the CDR3 is TGTGCCAGCAGTTACTCTGGGAGTCTCTCCTACGAGCAGTACTTC.